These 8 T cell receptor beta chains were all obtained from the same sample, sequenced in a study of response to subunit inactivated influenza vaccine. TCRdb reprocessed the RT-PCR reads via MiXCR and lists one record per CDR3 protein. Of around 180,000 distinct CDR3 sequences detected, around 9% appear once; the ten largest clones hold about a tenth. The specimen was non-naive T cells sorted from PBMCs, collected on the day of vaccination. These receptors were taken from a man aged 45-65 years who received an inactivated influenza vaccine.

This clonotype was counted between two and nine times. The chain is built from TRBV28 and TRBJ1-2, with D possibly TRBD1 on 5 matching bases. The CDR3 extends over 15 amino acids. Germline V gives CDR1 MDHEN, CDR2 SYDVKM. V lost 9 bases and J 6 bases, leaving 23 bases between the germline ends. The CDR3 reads CASTEGPGRRDGYTF. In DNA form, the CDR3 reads TGTGCCAGTACCGAGGGGCCGGGACGGCGAGATGGCTACACCTTC.

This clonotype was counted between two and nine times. In DNA, the CDR3 is TGTGCCAGCAGGGAGGGTCCAGGGGTTGGCACCGGGGAGCTGTTTTTT. It translates to CASREGPGVGTGELFF. The gene calls are TRBV6-1 and TRBJ2-2; possibly TRBD1 or TRBD2 for D (6 bases each). This CDR3 spans 16 amino acids. V lost 6 bases and J 4 bases, leaving 18 bases between the germline ends. Germline loops: CDR1 MNHNS, CDR2 SASEGT.

This chain's CDR3 is CSALQVGATYEQYF. CDR3 sequence (DNA): TGCAGTGCCTTACAAGTGGGCGCGACCTACGAGCAGTACTTC. The V call is TRBV20-1, the J call TRBJ2-7, with D unresolved. The CDR3 runs 14 residues. CDR1 and CDR2 (germline): DFQATT, SNEGSKA (reference sequence). V was shortened by 6 bases and J by 2 bases, with 17 bases between the two germline ends.

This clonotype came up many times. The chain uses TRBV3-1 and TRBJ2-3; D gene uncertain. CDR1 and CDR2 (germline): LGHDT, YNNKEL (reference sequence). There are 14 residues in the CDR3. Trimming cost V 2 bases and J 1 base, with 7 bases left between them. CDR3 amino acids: CASSQPGRTDTQYF. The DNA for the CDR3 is TGTGCCAGCAGCCAACCGGGTCGCACAGATACGCAGTATTTT.

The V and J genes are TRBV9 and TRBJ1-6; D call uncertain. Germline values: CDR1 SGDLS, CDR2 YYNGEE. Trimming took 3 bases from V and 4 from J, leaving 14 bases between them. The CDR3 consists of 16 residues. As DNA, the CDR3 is TGTGCCAGCAGCGATCAACCGGACGGATATAATTCACCCCTCCACTTT. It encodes CASSDQPDGYNSPLHF.

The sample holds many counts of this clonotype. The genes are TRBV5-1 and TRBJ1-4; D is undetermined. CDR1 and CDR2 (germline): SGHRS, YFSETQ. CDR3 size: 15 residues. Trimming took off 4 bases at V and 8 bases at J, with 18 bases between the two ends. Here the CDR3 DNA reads TGCGCCAGCAGCCCAACGAGGAGGAGCGGAGAAAAACTGTTTTTT. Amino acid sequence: CASSPTRRSGEKLFF.

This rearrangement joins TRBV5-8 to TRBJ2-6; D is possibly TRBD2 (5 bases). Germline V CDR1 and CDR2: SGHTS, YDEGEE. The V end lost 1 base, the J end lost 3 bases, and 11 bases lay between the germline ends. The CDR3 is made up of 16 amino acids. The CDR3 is CASSLRRGGGANVLTF. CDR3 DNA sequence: TGTGCCAGCAGCTTGCGCCGAGGAGGTGGGGCCAACGTCCTGACTTTC. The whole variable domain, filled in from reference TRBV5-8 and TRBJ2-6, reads EAGVTQSPTHLIKTRGQQATLRCSPISGHTSVYWYQQALGLGLQFLLWYDEGEERNRGNFPPRFSGRQFPNYSSELNVNALELEDSALYLCASSLRRGGGANVLTFGAGSRLTVL.

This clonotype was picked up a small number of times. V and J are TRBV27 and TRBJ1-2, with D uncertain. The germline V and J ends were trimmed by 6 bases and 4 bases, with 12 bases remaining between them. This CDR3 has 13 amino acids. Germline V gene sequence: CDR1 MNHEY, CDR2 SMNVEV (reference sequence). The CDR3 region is CASRSDRGYGYTF. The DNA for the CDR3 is TGTGCCAGCAGGTCAGACCGGGGCTATGGCTACACCTTC.